These 12 T cell receptor beta chains came from one sample sequenced in a study of molecular identifiers for immune sequencing clone quantification. Each CDR3 protein is one row after TCRdb ran MiXCR on the PCR reads. The repertoire holds under 650,000 distinct CDR3 sequences, with about 20% as singletons. Sequenced input: naive CD8+ T cells from blood, with Jurkat cell RNA spiked in. Subset here: FACS-sorted CD8+CD4-CCR7+CD45RA+ naive T cells. Receptor source: a human donor in good health. Some libraries in this study had Jurkat cell RNA spiked in.

This sequence joins TRBV27 and TRBJ1-4, with TRBD1 identical over 7 bases. With V trimmed by 5 bases and J by 7 bases, 4 bases remained unmatched. The germline V gene has CDR1 MNHEY and CDR2 SMNVEV (reference sequence). The CDR3 covers 13 residues. CDR3 nucleotide sequence: TGTGCCAGCAGTCATGGGACAGTTGAAAAACTGTTTTTT. Protein: CASSHGTVEKLFF.

This clonotype was detected many times. V gene TRBV7-9 combines with J gene TRBJ2-1, with TRBD2 matching over 8 bases. The CDR3 covers 15 residues. The germline V gene has CDR1 SEHNR and CDR2 FQNEAQ (reference sequence). V shed 5 bases, J shed 2 bases, and the junction held 5 bases outside the gene matches. CDR3 sequence (DNA): TGTGCCAGCAGCCCTAAGCGGGAGCCCTACAATGAGCAGTTCTTC. It specifies CASSPKREPYNEQFF.

The sample holds a few counts of this clonotype. CDR3 residues: CASTPGGSGYIQWEQFF. The CDR3 coding sequence is TGTGCCAGCACCCCGGGGGGTAGCGGCTATATACAATGGGAGCAGTTCTTC. The gene calls are TRBV11-2 and TRBJ2-1, with TRBD2 identical over 7 bases. In germline, CDR1 is SGHAT, CDR2 FQNNGV. The CDR3 has 17 residues. V was clipped by 7 bases and J by 10 bases; unmatched bases: 22.

At least ten counts were recorded for this clonotype. The chain links TRBV4-1 to TRBJ2-5; possibly TRBD2 for D (6 bases). Trimming left V 1 base short and J 5 bases short, with 17 bases between. CDR3 length: 16 amino acids. Looked up from germline, CDR1 is MGHRA and CDR2 is YSYEKL. CDR3 nucleotide sequence: TGCGCCAGCAGCCAAGGTGGAGGGGTCTTGCTTGAGACCCAGTACTTC. Its translation is CASSQGGGVLLETQYF.

This clonotype was seen ten or more times. The chain's CDR3 is CSATGLASYEQYF. As DNA, the CDR3 is TGCAGTGCTACGGGACTAGCGAGCTACGAGCAGTACTTC. V and J are TRBV20-1 and TRBJ2-7, with 10 bases fitting TRBD2. J gave up 3 bases and V 4 bases, and 3 bases lay outside the gene matches. The CDR3 extends over 13 amino acids. CDR1 DFQATT and CDR2 SNEGSKA come from the germline V gene (reference sequence).

The sample holds many counts of this clonotype. CDR3: CSVVMGSLNTEAFF. In nucleotides, the CDR3 is TGCAGCGTTGTCATGGGCAGCCTGAACACTGAAGCTTTCTTT. The chain recombines TRBV29-1 with TRBJ1-1; no clear D. Germline CDR1 is SQVTM and CDR2 is ANQGSEA. V lost 4 bases, J lost 0 bases, and 12 bases lay in between. This CDR3 has 14 amino acids. Based on the CDR3 plus reference TRBV29-1 and TRBJ1-1, the full variable domain is SAVISQKPSRDICQRGTSLTIQCQVDSQVTMMFWYRQQPGQSLTLIATANQGSEATYESGFVIDKFPISRPNLTFSTLTVSNMSPEDSSIYLCSVVMGSLNTEAFFGQGTRLTVV.

This clonotype was observed at least ten times. The chain joins TRBV12-3 or TRBV12-4 to TRBJ2-5; possible D gene TRBD2, 6 bases. The CDR3 has 14 amino acids. The ends were cut back, 4 bases at V and 0 bases at J, with 9 bases in the middle. CDR3 loop: CASSSGLYQETQYF. CDR3 DNA: TGTGCCAGCAGTTCGGGACTTTACCAAGAGACCCAGTACTTC.

This clonotype has ten or more counts. The chain combines TRBV18 with TRBJ1-4; unclear D gene. The V end lost 0 bases, the J end lost 0 bases, and 5 bases lay between the germline ends. CDR1 is KGHSH and CDR2 is LQKENI in the germline V gene. CDR3 length: 15 amino acids. The CDR3 region is CASSPPDATNEKLFF. The DNA of the CDR3 is TGTGCCAGCTCACCACCAGATGCAACTAATGAAAAACTGTTTTTT.

This clonotype appeared many times. The rearrangement uses TRBV5-5 and TRBJ2-7; no firm D call. V gave up 3 bases and J gave up 3 bases, with 13 bases separating them. The CDR3 sequence is 14 residues long. The germline V gene has CDR1 SGHKS and CDR2 YYEKEE (reference sequence). This CDR3 is CASSSGLSIYEQYF. The CDR3 DNA sequence: TGTGCCAGCAGCTCGGGCCTGTCGATCTACGAGCAGTACTTC.

This clonotype was seen many times. This chain joins TRBV30 and TRBJ2-1; 10 nucleotides match TRBD1. Germline V gene data show CDR1 as GTSNPN and CDR2 as SVGIG (reference sequence). This CDR3 spans 17 amino acids. The ends lost 2 bases at V and 2 bases at J; junction bases unmatched: 9. CDR3 region: CAWSSTPDRGPYNEQFF. For the CDR3, the DNA is TGTGCCTGGAGTTCCACGCCCGACAGGGGGCCCTACAATGAGCAGTTCTTC.

The rearrangement joins TRBV6-5 to TRBJ2-7; the D gene is possibly TRBD1 (8 bases). V was clipped by 4 bases and J by 4 bases, with 17 bases between them. There are 15 residues in the CDR3. CDR1 MNHEY and CDR2 SVGAGI come from the germline V gene. CDR3 bases: TGTGCCAGCAGTTGGGGGGGGACAGGAACTTACGAGCAGTACTTC. It codes for CASSWGGTGTYEQYF.

J is TRBJ2-1 and V is TRBV9; TRBD2 is a possible D gene (5 bases). Germline CDR1 and CDR2: SGDLS and YYNGEE. This CDR3 is 16 amino acids long. V lost 4 bases, J lost 8 bases, and 22 bases lay in between. The CDR3: CASSPTPGLAGDEQFF. The CDR3 DNA reads TGTGCCAGCAGCCCGACCCCCGGGCTAGCAGGCGATGAGCAGTTCTTC. Filled out from reference TRBV9 and TRBJ2-1, the complete variable domain reads DSGVTQTPKHLITATGQRVTLRCSPRSGDLSVYWYQQSLDQGLQFLIQYYNGEERAKGNILERFSAQQFPDLHSELNLSSLELGDSALYFCASSPTPGLAGDEQFFGPGTRLTVL.